This TCR beta chain comes out of a study of T-cell reconstitution after alpha-beta-depleted transplantation in children. This CDR3 comprises 13 residues. Trimming pared 5 bases from V and 1 base from J, leaving 9 bases between. The TCRbeta library was prepared with unique molecular identifiers. MiXCR was run by TCRdb on the PCR reads, yielding one entry per CDR3 protein. The data hold 190,000 or so distinct CDR3 sequences, with approximately 6.6% observed a single time. Ten or more counts support this clonotype. The chain employs TRBV12-3 or TRBV12-4 and TRBJ2-7; D might be TRBD2 (5 bases). This material consisted of PBMCs from the stem cell graft donor, taken from the stem cell graft. The sequence derives from a human donor who donated a stem cell graft to a child with Wiskott-Aldrich syndrome. The CDR3 nucleotides are TGTGCCAGCAGTGGACGGAGGTCCTACGAGCAGTACTTC. It encodes CASSGRRSYEQYF.